These 30 T cell receptor beta chains were all obtained from the same sample, sequenced in a study of a mutant IDH1 vaccine in newly diagnosed glioma (dated by TCRdb to 2020 to 2022). In the paper's terms, the time point label means: baseline, week 1 (first vaccination visit). The sample's treatment or condition label, in plain terms: pre-vaccination baseline after standard-of-care therapy. The protocol used for the library was the immunoSEQ multiplex PCR assay. TCRdb holds this immuneACCESS table with in-frame rearrangements only. Some clones are missing; in checked studies, unresolved V genes explain under half, and the rest has no known cause. The table for this sample lists around 92,000 clones; about 90% of them were counted only once. The top ten hold approximately 0.58% of the sample. The specimen was PBMCs, collected from a glioma patient treated with radiotherapy, temozolomide or both. The receptors come from a woman in her 50s with glioma.

The CDR3 DNA reads TGTGCCAGCAGCGAGGTAGGGAGAGGTATCAATGGCTACACCTTC. Protein: CASSEVGRGINGYTF. V gene TRBV9 combines with J gene TRBJ1-2, with D uncertain. CDR1 SGDLS and CDR2 YYNGEE come from the germline V gene. The CDR3 has 15 residues. V was pared by 3 bases and J by 6 bases, with 18 bases between.

The CDR3 coding sequence is TGTGCCAGCAGCTCACTGGATACGCAGTATTTT. It is translated as CASSSLDTQYF. The chain links TRBV7-9 to TRBJ2-3; D is undetermined. CDR3 length: 11 residues. Trimming pared 4 bases from V and 6 bases from J, leaving 5 bases between. Looked up from germline, CDR1 is SEHNR and CDR2 is FQNEAQ (reference sequence).

This chain links TRBV6-5 with TRBJ2-1; D might be TRBD1 or TRBD2, each matching 5 bases. V shed 8 bases and J shed 5 bases, with 16 bases lying between them. Germline lookup yields CDR1 MNHEY and CDR2 SVGAGI. The CDR3 length is 14 residues. The CDR3 region has the DNA TGTGCCAGCGTGAGACCTGGGACCGACAATGAGCAGTTCTTC. Translating it yields CASVRPGTDNEQFF.

This chain connects TRBV11-3 to TRBJ2-1; D ambiguous. V lost 3 bases to trimming and J lost 0 bases, with 15 bases between them. Looked up from germline, CDR1 is SGHNT and CDR2 is YENEEA. This CDR3 has 17 residues. CDR3 sequence reads: CASSFSAGVSSYNEQFF. The CDR3 bases are TGTGCCAGCAGCTTCTCGGCTGGGGTAAGCTCCTACAATGAGCAGTTCTTC.

The chain joins TRBV10-2 to TRBJ2-1; no clear D. The CDR3 length is 15 residues. Germline lookup yields CDR1 WSHSY and CDR2 SAAADI. Trimming removed 3 bases at V and 6 bases at J, with 15 bases between. This CDR3 reads CASSENGPRSNEQFF. As DNA, the CDR3 is TGCGCCAGCAGTGAAAATGGACCCCGGAGCAATGAGCAGTTCTTC.

CDR3 bases: TGCAGCGTTGCCGGGCTAGCGGATAACTACGAGCAGTACTTC. It encodes CSVAGLADNYEQYF. The chain joins TRBV29-1 to TRBJ2-7; 7 bases agree with TRBD2. Germline V gene data show CDR1 as SQVTM and CDR2 as ANQGSEA. V lost 4 bases, J lost 3 bases, and 9 bases stayed unmatched. CDR3 length: 14 residues.

The chain employs TRBV25-1 and TRBJ2-3; the D call may be TRBD1 or TRBD2 (6 bases each). The CDR3 contains 15 residues. Trimming stripped 1 base from V and 2 bases from J, with 10 bases between. Germline V gives CDR1 MGHDK, CDR2 SYGVNS. The DNA of the CDR3 is TGTGCCAGCAGTGAATTAAGGGGGGACACAGATACGCAGTATTTT. Encoded protein: CASSELRGDTDTQYF.

This chain uses TRBV5-1 with TRBJ2-1; D not certain. From germline, CDR1 is SGHRS and CDR2 YFSETQ. Deletions cut 0 bases from V and 4 bases from J, with 11 bases between. The CDR3 has 15 residues. CDR3 in DNA: TGCGCCAGCAGCTTGGGACTCCAATCGTACAATGAGCAGTTCTTC. It codes for CASSLGLQSYNEQFF. Together with reference TRBV5-1 and TRBJ2-1, the CDR3 gives the full variable domain: KAGVTQTPRYLIKTRGQQVTLSCSPISGHRSVSWYQQTPGQGLQFLFEYFSETQRNKGNFPGRFSGRQFSNSRSEMNVSTLELGDSALYLCASSLGLQSYNEQFFGPGTRLTVL.

This clone was observed a single time. This chain connects TRBV6-6 to TRBJ2-7; D not resolved. Germline V gives CDR1 MNHNY, CDR2 SVGAGI (reference sequence). The CDR3 consists of 14 residues. V lost 0 bases and J lost 3, with 9 bases in between. The DNA for the CDR3 is TGTGCCAGCAGTTACTCATTTTGGGACTACGAGCAGTACTTC. Its translation: CASSYSFWDYEQYF.

The rearrangement uses TRBV29-1 and TRBJ2-3; 11 nucleotides line up with TRBD2. Germline CDR1 reads SQVTM; CDR2 reads ANQGSEA. Trimming took 7 bases from V and 2 from J; bases not matched to a gene: 5. This CDR3 is 14 amino acids long. The CDR3 sequence is CSGTSGSPTDTQYF. In DNA, the CDR3 is TGCAGCGGCACTAGCGGGAGCCCCACAGATACGCAGTATTTT.

This clone was picked up one time. The V and J genes are TRBV7-2 and TRBJ1-6; 9 bases fit TRBD1. This CDR3 is built from 14 residues. Germline-derived CDR1 and CDR2 are SGHTA and FQGNSA. V lost 8 bases, J lost 7 bases, and 6 bases stayed unmatched. This CDR3 is CASRGDRENSPLHF. CDR3 in DNA: TGTGCCAGCCGCGGGGACAGGGAAAATTCACCCCTCCACTTT.

This chain links TRBV5-1 with TRBJ2-7; 7 bases are a match to TRBD2. Germline V gene sequence: CDR1 SGHRS, CDR2 YFSETQ. The CDR3 is 14 residues long. Trimming cost V 0 bases and J 4 bases; bases outside gene matches: 4. This CDR3 is CASSLGQGGYEQYF. DNA of the CDR3: TGCGCCAGCAGCTTGGGGCAGGGAGGGTACGAGCAGTACTTC. Combining the CDR3 with reference TRBV5-1 and TRBJ2-7 gives the whole variable domain KAGVTQTPRYLIKTRGQQVTLSCSPISGHRSVSWYQQTPGQGLQFLFEYFSETQRNKGNFPGRFSGRQFSNSRSEMNVSTLELGDSALYLCASSLGQGGYEQYFGPGTRLTVT.

The chain links TRBV6-5 to TRBJ2-1; no definite D call. CDR3 length: 15 residues. The germline V gene encodes CDR1 MNHEY and CDR2 SVGAGI. V was shortened by 6 bases and J by 8 bases, with 20 bases between the two germline ends. The CDR3 nucleotides read TGTGCCAGCAGGGTTAACGAAGTCCACCACCATGAGCAGTTCTTC. The encoded protein is CASRVNEVHHHEQFF.

Notes on this clone: The sample carries other DNA sequences with the same CDR3. The genes are TRBV7-3 and TRBJ1-1; D not resolved. CDR1 and CDR2 (germline): SGHTA, FQGTGA. CDR3 length equals 13 residues. V shed 2 bases and J shed 0 bases, with 4 bases lying between them. CDR3 in amino acids: CASSLELNTEAFF. CDR3 bases: TGTGCCAGCAGCTTAGAGTTGAACACTGAAGCTTTCTTT.

With regard to this clone: One junction end does not reproduce the germline sequence, and a read error may be involved. CDR3 loop: CSAISEERFF. In nucleotides, the CDR3 is TGCAGTGCAATAAGTGAGGAGCGGTTCTTC. The chain couples TRBV20-1 to TRBJ2-1; D uncertain. Germline CDR1 is DFQATT and CDR2 is SNEGSKA (reference sequence). This CDR3 region has 10 residues.

J is TRBJ2-1 and V is TRBV9, with TRBD2 matching over 11 bases. This CDR3 has 16 amino acids. V shed 3 bases and J 4 bases; nucleotides not matched to a gene: 6. Germline V gene lookup returns CDR1 SGDLS and CDR2 YYNGEE. The CDR3 nucleotides read TGTGCCAGCAGCGCAAGTACTAGCGGGAGTTACAATGAGCAGTTCTTC. It translates to CASSASTSGSYNEQFF. The full variable domain, its missing parts supplied by reference TRBV9 and TRBJ2-1, is DSGVTQTPKHLITATGQRVTLRCSPRSGDLSVYWYQQSLDQGLQFLIQYYNGEERAKGNILERFSAQQFPDLHSELNLSSLELGDSALYFCASSASTSGSYNEQFFGPGTRLTVL.

The chain uses TRBV29-1 and TRBJ2-5; TRBD2 aligns across 8 bases. Germline V gene sequence: CDR1 SQVTM, CDR2 ANQGSEA. This CDR3 comprises 13 residues. With V trimmed by 7 bases and J by 1 base, 5 bases remained unmatched. This chain's CDR3 is CSATSGLQETQYF. In DNA, the CDR3 is TGCAGCGCTACTAGCGGCCTCCAAGAGACCCAGTACTTC.

The chain has TRBV2 and TRBJ2-2; a possible D gene is TRBD2 (6 bases). V lost 6 bases, J lost 2 bases, and 13 bases lay in between. Germline V lookup: CDR1 SNHLY, CDR2 FYNNEI. The CDR3 covers 15 residues. The CDR3 sequence: CASRSGLLNTGELFF. DNA of the CDR3: TGTGCCAGCAGATCGGGACTTCTTAACACCGGGGAGCTGTTTTTT.

J is TRBJ1-1 and V is TRBV27; no firm D call. CDR3 length equals 16 residues. Germline CDR1 is MNHEY and CDR2 is SMNVEV (reference sequence). Deletions cut 2 bases from V and 1 base from J, with 14 bases between. The CDR3 loop is CASSLRPLPGNTEAFF. The CDR3 nucleotides read TGTGCCAGCAGTTTAAGGCCCCTGCCGGGGAACACTGAAGCTTTCTTT.

The chain combines TRBV4-1 with TRBJ1-3; D call uncertain. The length of the CDR3 is 17 residues. Germline V gives CDR1 MGHRA, CDR2 YSYEKL. Trimming left V 0 bases short and J 0 bases short, with 12 bases between. CDR3 protein: CASSQERGRFSGNTIYF. The DNA of the CDR3 is TGCGCCAGCAGCCAAGAAAGAGGGCGGTTCTCTGGAAACACCATATATTTT.

The chain combines TRBV18 with TRBJ1-5; possible D gene TRBD1, 5 bases. Germline V CDR1 and CDR2: KGHSH, LQKENI. Trimming shortened V by 2 bases and J by 4 bases, and 18 bases separated the two germline ends. The CDR3 consists of 17 residues. In DNA, the CDR3 is TGTGCCAGCTCACCATCCGAAGGAGGGGTGAGTAATCAGCCCCAGCATTTT. Translation: CASSPSEGGVSNQPQHF. The whole variable domain, remainder taken from reference TRBV18 and TRBJ1-5, is NAGVMQNPRHLVRRRGQEARLRCSPMKGHSHVYWYRQLPEEGLKFMVYLQKENIIDESGMPKERFSAEFPKEGPSILRIQQVVRGDSAAYFCASSPSEGGVSNQPQHFGDGTRLSIL.

The J gene is TRBJ2-1, the V gene TRBV7-9, with 7 bases that match TRBD2. There are 16 residues in the CDR3. Germline V gene data show CDR1 as SEHNR and CDR2 as FQNEAQ (reference sequence). The V gene end was trimmed by 2 bases and the J gene end by 2 bases; junction bases not matched to a gene: 6. CDR3 DNA: TGTGCCAGCAGCTTAAAGTCTAGCGGCGCCTACAATGAGCAGTTCTTC. This translates into CASSLKSSGAYNEQFF.

This chain links TRBV27 with TRBJ2-1, with 9 bases aligning to TRBD1. This CDR3 is built from 15 residues. The junction had 6 bases not matched to a gene; V was cut back by 5 bases and J by 4 bases. From germline, CDR1 is MNHEY and CDR2 SMNVEV (reference sequence). CDR3: CASSPRDRDYNEQFF. Here the CDR3 DNA reads TGTGCCAGCAGTCCACGGGACAGGGATTACAATGAGCAGTTCTTC.

In this sample, this clone turned up a few times. V and J are TRBV7-2 and TRBJ2-7, with D possibly matching TRBD1 (5 bases). Germline V CDR1 and CDR2: SGHTA, FQGNSA. CDR3 length: 13 amino acids. Trimming cost V 0 bases and J 6 bases, with 9 bases left between them. CDR3 in DNA: TGTGCCAGCAGCTTAGCACAAGGGGCCGAGCAGTACTTC. This encodes CASSLAQGAEQYF.

This chain connects TRBV9 to TRBJ1-5; TRBD1 matches at 7 bases. The CDR3 sequence is 14 residues long. J gave up 3 bases and V 4 bases, and 4 bases lay outside the gene matches. Germline V gene data show CDR1 as SGDLS and CDR2 as YYNGEE. In DNA, the CDR3 is TGTGCCAGCAGCACAGGACAGGCCAATCAGCCCCAGCATTTT. Translated: CASSTGQANQPQHF. Drawing the rest from reference TRBV9 and TRBJ1-5, the complete variable domain is DSGVTQTPKHLITATGQRVTLRCSPRSGDLSVYWYQQSLDQGLQFLIQYYNGEERAKGNILERFSAQQFPDLHSELNLSSLELGDSALYFCASSTGQANQPQHFGDGTRLSIL.

The chain couples TRBV6-4 to TRBJ1-1, with 8 bases aligning to TRBD1. The CDR3 is 15 residues long. V dropped 5 bases and J dropped 4; count of bases not matched to a gene: 9. From germline, CDR1 is MRHNA and CDR2 SNTAGT. Written as DNA, the CDR3 is TGTGCCAGCAGTTACGGGTACACAGGGGGCACTGAAGCTTTCTTT. Its protein is CASSYGYTGGTEAFF.

This clone occurred once. At one boundary the junction diverges from the germline segment, which might be a read error. Other DNA sequences in the sample encode the same CDR3. The chain is built from TRBV7-7 and TRBJ2-7; TRBD2 matches at 8 bases. Looked up from germline, CDR1 is SSHAT and CDR2 is FNYEAQ (reference sequence). The CDR3 sequence is 14 residues long. The CDR3 loop reads CASSPGTSSYEQYF. Written as DNA, the CDR3 is TGTGCTAGCAGCCCGGGGACTAGCTCCTACGAGCAGTACTTC.

The J gene is TRBJ1-5, the V gene TRBV10-3; 7 bases map to TRBD1. V was clipped by 5 bases and J by 1 base; unmatched bases: 8. The CDR3 sequence is 16 residues long. Germline assignment: CDR1 ENHRY and CDR2 SYGVKD. CDR3 coding DNA: TGTGCCATCAGTACAGGGGTTTCGGGAAGCAATCAGCCCCAGCATTTT. This gives the protein CAISTGVSGSNQPQHF.

This clone has a single count. The V call is TRBV6-5, the J call TRBJ1-6, with no clear D. Trimming cost V 11 bases and J 1 base, with 9 bases left between them. This CDR3 spans 13 amino acids. Germline V gene sequence: CDR1 MNHEY, CDR2 SVGAGI. The CDR3 loop reads CAPWWSYNSPLHF. The CDR3 DNA reads TGTGCCCCTTGGTGGTCCTATAATTCACCCCTCCACTTT.

This clone was observed once. The gene calls are TRBV6-4 and TRBJ1-5, with 7 bases that match TRBD1. This CDR3 region has 15 residues. V trimming: 7 bases; J trimming: 1 base; junction bases outside the gene matches: 7. Germline lookup yields CDR1 MRHNA and CDR2 SNTAGT. CDR3 sequence (DNA): TGTGCCAGCAAACCCACAGGGGAAAGCAATCAGCCCCAGCATTTT. Protein sequence: CASKPTGESNQPQHF.